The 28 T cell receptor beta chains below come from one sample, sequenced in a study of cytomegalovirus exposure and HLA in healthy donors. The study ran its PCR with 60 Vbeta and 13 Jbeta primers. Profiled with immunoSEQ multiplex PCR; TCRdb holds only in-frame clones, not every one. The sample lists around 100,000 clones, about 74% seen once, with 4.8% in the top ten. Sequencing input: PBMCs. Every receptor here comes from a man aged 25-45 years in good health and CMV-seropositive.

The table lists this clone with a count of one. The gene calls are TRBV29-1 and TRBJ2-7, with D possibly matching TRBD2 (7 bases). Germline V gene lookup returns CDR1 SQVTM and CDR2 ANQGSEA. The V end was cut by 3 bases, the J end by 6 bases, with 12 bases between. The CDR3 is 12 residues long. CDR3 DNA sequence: TGCAGCGTTGACGCGGGGGCACGCGAGCAGTACTTC. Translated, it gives CSVDAGAREQYF.

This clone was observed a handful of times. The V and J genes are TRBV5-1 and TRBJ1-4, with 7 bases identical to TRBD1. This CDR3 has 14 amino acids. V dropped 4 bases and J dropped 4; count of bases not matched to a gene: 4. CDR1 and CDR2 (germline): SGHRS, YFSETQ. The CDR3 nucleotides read TGCGCCAGCAGCATGGGACAGAGTAATGAAAAACTGTTTTTT. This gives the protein CASSMGQSNEKLFF.

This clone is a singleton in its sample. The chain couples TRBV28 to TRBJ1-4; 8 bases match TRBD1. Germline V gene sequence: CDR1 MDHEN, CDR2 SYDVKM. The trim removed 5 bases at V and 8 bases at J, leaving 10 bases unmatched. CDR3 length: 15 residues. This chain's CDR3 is CASSSDRGLGEKLFF. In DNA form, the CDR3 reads TGTGCCAGCAGTAGCGACAGGGGATTAGGCGAAAAACTGTTTTTT.

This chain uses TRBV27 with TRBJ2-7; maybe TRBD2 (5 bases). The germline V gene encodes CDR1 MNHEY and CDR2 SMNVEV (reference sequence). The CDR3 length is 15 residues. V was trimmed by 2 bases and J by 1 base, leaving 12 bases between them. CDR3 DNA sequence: TGTGCCAGCAGTTTAAAACTAGGTGATTCCTACGAGCAGTACTTC. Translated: CASSLKLGDSYEQYF.

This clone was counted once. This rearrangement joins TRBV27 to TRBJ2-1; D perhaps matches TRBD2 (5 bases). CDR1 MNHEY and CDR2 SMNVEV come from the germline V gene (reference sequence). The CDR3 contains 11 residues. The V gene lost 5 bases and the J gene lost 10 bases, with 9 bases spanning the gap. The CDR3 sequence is CASSHRLEQFF. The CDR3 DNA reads TGTGCCAGCAGTCACCGACTAGAGCAGTTCTTC.

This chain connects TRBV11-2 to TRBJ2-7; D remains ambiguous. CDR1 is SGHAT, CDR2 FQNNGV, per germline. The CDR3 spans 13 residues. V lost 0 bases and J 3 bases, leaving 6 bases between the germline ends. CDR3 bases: TGTGCCAGCAGCTTAGAGCCTAACTACGAGCAGTACTTC. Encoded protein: CASSLEPNYEQYF. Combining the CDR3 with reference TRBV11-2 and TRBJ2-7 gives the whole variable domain EAGVAQSPRYKIIEKRQSVAFWCNPISGHATLYWYQQILGQGPKLLIQFQNNGVVDDSQLPKDRFSAERLKGVDSTLKIQPAKLEDSAVYLCASSLEPNYEQYFGPGTRLTVT.

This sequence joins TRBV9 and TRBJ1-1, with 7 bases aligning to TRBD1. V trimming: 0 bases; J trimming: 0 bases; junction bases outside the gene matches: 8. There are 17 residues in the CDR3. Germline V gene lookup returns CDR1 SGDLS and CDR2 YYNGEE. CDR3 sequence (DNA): TGTGCCAGCAGCGTAGGGGTCTTGGGACAGATGAACACTGAAGCTTTCTTT. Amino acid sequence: CASSVGVLGQMNTEAFF.

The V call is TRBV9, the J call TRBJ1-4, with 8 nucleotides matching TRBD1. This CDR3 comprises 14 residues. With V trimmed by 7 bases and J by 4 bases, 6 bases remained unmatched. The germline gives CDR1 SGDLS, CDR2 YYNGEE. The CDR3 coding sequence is TGTGCCAGCTCCAGGACAGGGCTTAATGAAAAACTGTTTTTT. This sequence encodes CASSRTGLNEKLFF. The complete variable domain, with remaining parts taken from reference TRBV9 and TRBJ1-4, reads DSGVTQTPKHLITATGQRVTLRCSPRSGDLSVYWYQQSLDQGLQFLIQYYNGEERAKGNILERFSAQQFPDLHSELNLSSLELGDSALYFCASSRTGLNEKLFFGSGTQLSVL.

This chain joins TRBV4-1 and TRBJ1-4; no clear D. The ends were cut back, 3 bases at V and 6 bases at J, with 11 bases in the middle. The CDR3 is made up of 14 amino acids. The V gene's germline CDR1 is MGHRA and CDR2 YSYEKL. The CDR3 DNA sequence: TGCGCCAGCAGCCACGTGCAGAGGGATGAAAAACTGTTTTTT. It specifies CASSHVQRDEKLFF.

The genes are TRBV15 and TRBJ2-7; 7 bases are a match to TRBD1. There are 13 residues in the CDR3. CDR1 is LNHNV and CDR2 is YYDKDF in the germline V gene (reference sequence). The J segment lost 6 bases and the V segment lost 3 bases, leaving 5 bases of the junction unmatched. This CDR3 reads CATSSSGGGEQYF. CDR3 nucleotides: TGTGCCACCAGCAGTTCAGGGGGTGGCGAGCAGTACTTC.

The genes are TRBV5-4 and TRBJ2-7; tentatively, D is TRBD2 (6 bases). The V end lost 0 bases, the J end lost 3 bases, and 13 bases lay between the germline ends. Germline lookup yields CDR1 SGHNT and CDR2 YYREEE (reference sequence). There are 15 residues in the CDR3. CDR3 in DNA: TGTGCCAGCAGCTTGGGGGCGGGGTCGAACTACGAGCAGTACTTC. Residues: CASSLGAGSNYEQYF.

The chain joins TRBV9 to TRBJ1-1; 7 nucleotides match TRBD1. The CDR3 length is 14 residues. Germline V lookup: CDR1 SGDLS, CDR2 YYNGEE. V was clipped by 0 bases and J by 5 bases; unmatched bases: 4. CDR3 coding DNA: TGTGCCAGCAGCGTAGTGCAGACAGGGACTGAAGCTTTCTTT. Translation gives CASSVVQTGTEAFF.

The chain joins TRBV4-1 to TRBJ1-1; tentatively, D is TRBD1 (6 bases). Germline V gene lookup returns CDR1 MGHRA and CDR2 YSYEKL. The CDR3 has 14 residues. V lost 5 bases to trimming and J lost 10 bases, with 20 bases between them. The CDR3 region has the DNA TGCGCCAGCAGCGGACGGACAGTCGGGGCGGGAGCTTTCTTT. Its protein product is CASSGRTVGAGAFF.

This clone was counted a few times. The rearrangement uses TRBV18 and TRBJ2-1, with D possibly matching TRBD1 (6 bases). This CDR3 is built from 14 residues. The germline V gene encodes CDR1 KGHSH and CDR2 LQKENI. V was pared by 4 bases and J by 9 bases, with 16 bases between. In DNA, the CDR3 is TGTGCCAGCTCACTGCCCGGGACATCGCGTGAGCAGTTCTTC. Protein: CASSLPGTSREQFF. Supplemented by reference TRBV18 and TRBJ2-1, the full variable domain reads NAGVMQNPRHLVRRRGQEARLRCSPMKGHSHVYWYRQLPEEGLKFMVYLQKENIIDESGMPKERFSAEFPKEGPSILRIQQVVRGDSAAYFCASSLPGTSREQFFGPGTRLTVL.

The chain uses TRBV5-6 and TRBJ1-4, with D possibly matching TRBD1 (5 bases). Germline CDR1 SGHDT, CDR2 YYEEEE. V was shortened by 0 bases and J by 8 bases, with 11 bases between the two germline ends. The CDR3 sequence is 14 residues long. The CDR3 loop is CASSLDGAGEKLFF. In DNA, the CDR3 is TGTGCCAGCAGCTTGGATGGGGCAGGGGAAAAACTGTTTTTT.

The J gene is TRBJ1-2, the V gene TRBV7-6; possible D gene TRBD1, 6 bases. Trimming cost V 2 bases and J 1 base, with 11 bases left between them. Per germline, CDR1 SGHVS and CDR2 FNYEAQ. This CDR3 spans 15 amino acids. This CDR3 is CASSLTQGYNYGYTF. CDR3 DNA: TGTGCCAGCAGCTTAACCCAGGGGTATAACTATGGCTACACCTTC. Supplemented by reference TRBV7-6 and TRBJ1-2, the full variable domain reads GAGVSQSPRYKVTKRGQDVALRCDPISGHVSLYWYRQALGQGPEFLTYFNYEAQQDKSGLPNDRFSAERPEGSISTLTIQRTEQRDSAMYRCASSLTQGYNYGYTFGSGTRLTVV.

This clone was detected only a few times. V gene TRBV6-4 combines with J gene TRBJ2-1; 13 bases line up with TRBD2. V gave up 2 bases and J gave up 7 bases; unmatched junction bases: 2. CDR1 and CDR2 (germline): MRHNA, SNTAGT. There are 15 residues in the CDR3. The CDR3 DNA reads TGTGCCAGCAGTGACGGGACTAGCGGGGCTAATGAGCAGTTCTTC. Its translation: CASSDGTSGANEQFF.

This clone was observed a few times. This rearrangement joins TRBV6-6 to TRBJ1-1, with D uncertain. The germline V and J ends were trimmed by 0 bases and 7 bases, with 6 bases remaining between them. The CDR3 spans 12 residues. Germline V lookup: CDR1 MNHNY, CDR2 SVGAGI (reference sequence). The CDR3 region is CASSYSTNEAFF. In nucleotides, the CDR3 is TGTGCCAGCAGTTACTCGACAAATGAAGCTTTCTTT.

The CDR3 nucleotides are TGCGCCAGCAGCCAAGAGAGCCAGGGGGGTACCAATCAGCCCCAGCATTTT. Its translation is CASSQESQGGTNQPQHF. This chain links TRBV4-1 with TRBJ1-5, with 7 bases matching TRBD1. V lost 0 bases and J lost 3; bases outside the gene matches: 8. This CDR3 has 17 amino acids. Germline-derived CDR1 and CDR2 are MGHRA and YSYEKL.

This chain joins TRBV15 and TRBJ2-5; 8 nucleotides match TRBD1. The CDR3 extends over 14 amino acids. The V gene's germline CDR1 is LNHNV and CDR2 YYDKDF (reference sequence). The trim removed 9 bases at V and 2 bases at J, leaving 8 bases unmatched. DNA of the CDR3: TGTGCCACTGGTGGCAGGGGGCGGCAAGAGACCCAGTACTTC. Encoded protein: CATGGRGRQETQYF.

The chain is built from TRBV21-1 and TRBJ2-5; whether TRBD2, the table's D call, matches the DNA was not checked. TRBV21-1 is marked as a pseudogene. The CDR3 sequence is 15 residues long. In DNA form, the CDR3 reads TGTGCCAGCAGCAAAGAGCCTACCGAACAAGAGACCCAGTACTTC. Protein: CASSKEPTEQETQYF.

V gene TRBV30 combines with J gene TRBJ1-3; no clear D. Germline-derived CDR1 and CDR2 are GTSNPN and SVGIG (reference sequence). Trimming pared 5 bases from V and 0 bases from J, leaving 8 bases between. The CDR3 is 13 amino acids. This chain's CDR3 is CAWDGISGNTIYF. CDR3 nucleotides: TGTGCCTGGGACGGGATCTCTGGAAACACCATATATTTT.

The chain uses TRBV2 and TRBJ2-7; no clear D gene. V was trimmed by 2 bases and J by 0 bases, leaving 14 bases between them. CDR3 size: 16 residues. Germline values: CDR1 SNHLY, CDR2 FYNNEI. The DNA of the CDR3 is TGTGCCAGCAGTGAAAGCCTCCCGGCAGGCTCCTACGAGCAGTACTTC. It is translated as CASSESLPAGSYEQYF.

The CDR3 region is CASRGLAWSYEQYF. In DNA form, the CDR3 reads TGTGCCAGCAGGGGACTAGCGTGGTCCTACGAGCAGTACTTC. The rearrangement joins TRBV6-5 to TRBJ2-7, with 10 bases fitting TRBD2. There are 14 residues in the CDR3. V lost 6 bases, J lost 1 base, and 3 bases stayed unmatched. The germline CDR1 and CDR2 sequences are MNHEY and SVGAGI.

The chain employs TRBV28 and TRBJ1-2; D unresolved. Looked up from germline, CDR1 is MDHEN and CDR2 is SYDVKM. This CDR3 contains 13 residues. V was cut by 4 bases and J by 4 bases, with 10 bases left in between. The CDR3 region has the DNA TGTGCCAGCAGTTCCACAGATAGCTATGGCTACACCTTC. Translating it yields CASSSTDSYGYTF.

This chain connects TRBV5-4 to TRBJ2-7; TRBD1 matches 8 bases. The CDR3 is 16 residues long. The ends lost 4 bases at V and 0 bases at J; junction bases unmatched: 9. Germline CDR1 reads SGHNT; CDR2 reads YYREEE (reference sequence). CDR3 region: CASSLNGQGRSYEQYF. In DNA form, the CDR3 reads TGTGCCAGCAGCCTTAACGGACAGGGTCGCTCCTACGAGCAGTACTTC.

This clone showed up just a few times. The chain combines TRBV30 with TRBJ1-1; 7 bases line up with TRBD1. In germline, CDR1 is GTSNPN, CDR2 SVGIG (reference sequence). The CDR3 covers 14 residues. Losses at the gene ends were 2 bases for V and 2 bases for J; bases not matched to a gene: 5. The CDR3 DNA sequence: TGTGCCTGGAGTCTCGGACAGGCTAACACTGAAGCTTTCTTT. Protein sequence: CAWSLGQANTEAFF.

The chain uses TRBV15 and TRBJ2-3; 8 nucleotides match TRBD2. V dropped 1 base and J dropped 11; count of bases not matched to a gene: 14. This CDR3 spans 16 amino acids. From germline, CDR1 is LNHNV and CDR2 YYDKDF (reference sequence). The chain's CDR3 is CATSRAGGHLDRRQYF. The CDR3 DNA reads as TGTGCCACCAGCAGAGCGGGGGGGCACCTGGATAGGAGGCAGTATTTT.